Each of the 3 T cell receptor beta chains below was sequenced from the same sample in a study of T cells in Graves' hyperthyroidism and ophthalmopathy. RNA transcripts provided the source from which TCR beta CDR3 regions were amplified. Researchers ran a first-round RT-PCR on the TCR CDR3 using the HTBI primer set. TCRdb fed the multiplex PCR reads into MiXCR, producing one record per CDR3 protein. This sample has roughly 500,000 distinct CDR3 sequences, with 20% to 25% found just once. Sequenced material: blood. Receptors were obtained from a woman aged 70 to 79 with Graves' ophthalmopathy.

The V call is TRBV20-1, the J call TRBJ1-2; 8 positions match TRBD1. This CDR3 has 13 residues. Germline lookup yields CDR1 DFQATT and CDR2 SNEGSKA (reference sequence). J gave up 7 bases and V 7 bases, and 11 bases lay outside the gene matches. The CDR3 reads CSVPDRVGVGYTF. CDR3 in DNA: TGCAGTGTTCCGGACAGGGTGGGAGTTGGCTACACCTTC.

Worth noting for this clonotype: A much larger clonotype is one base distant, so this may be a read error. V is TRBV18 and J is TRBJ2-3; the D is unclear. Germline CDR1 KGHSH, CDR2 LQKENI. CDR3 length: 14 residues. Trimming left V 3 bases short and J 4 bases short, with 11 bases between. The CDR3 region has the DNA TGTGCCAGCTCACCCACGTCCTCGGCAGATACGCAGTATTTT. This encodes CASSPTSSADTQYF.

This clonotype has a count of ten or more. The chain combines TRBV20-1 with TRBJ1-5, with D possibly being TRBD1 (6 bases). The V gene lost 6 bases and the J gene lost 3 bases, with 21 bases spanning the gap. The CDR3 has 16 residues. Germline V gene lookup returns CDR1 DFQATT and CDR2 SNEGSKA (reference sequence). CDR3 nucleotide sequence: TGCAGTGCCTTAAACGGCGAGGACAGCCTCAATCAGCCCCAGCATTTT. Protein: CSALNGEDSLNQPQHF.